A single sample gave rise to the 32 T cell receptor beta chains below, sequenced in a study of post-analysis software for immune sequencing data. Study conclusions and caveats: In patients, TRBV5-6, TRBV5-1 and TRBV20-1 belonged to four or five TRBV segments found more frequently than in controls.

Researchers reported that TCR beta cDNA libraries carried unique molecular identifiers. TCRdb independently ran MiXCR on the PCR reads; one entry per CDR3 protein. The sample records fewer than 900,000 distinct CDR3 sequences, just over 45% being singletons. Their antigen targets remain unknown. The sequenced sample consisted of blood. These receptors all come from a girl between 5 and 17 years old with multiple sclerosis.

In its sample, this clonotype was seen a few times. The genes are TRBV5-1 and TRBJ2-5, with 8 bases that match TRBD1. V gave up 4 bases and J gave up 1 base; unmatched junction bases: 6. The CDR3 totals 15 residues. Per germline, CDR1 SGHRS and CDR2 YFSETQ. DNA for the CDR3: TGCGCCAGCAGCGCTGGACAGGGCCTCCAAGAGACCCAGTACTTC. Protein sequence: CASSAGQGLQETQYF.

With regard to this clonotype: The CDR3 does not close with the conserved phenylalanine or tryptophan, likely indicating a read error. CDR3 region: CASSPSGGLMETQYC. For the CDR3, the DNA is TGTGCCAGCAGTCCCTCGGGGGGCTTGATGGAGACCCAGTACTGC. The chain joins TRBV28 to TRBJ2-5; perhaps TRBD2 as D (7 bases). Germline-derived CDR1 and CDR2 are MDHEN and SYDVKM. Trimming removed 5 bases from V and 5 bases from J, with 18 bases in between. The CDR3 loop spans 15 amino acids.

There are a few counts of this clonotype. The chain recombines TRBV10-3 with TRBJ2-7, with D tentatively TRBD2 (6 bases). Germline CDR1 and CDR2: ENHRY and SYGVKD. The CDR3 runs 16 residues. Trimming left V 3 bases short and J 2 bases short, with 17 bases between. Written as DNA, the CDR3 is TGTGCCATCAGTGATAGGGAGGCGGGAAGCCCCTACGAGCAGTACTTC. It is translated as CAISDREAGSPYEQYF.

This rearrangement joins TRBV12-3 or TRBV12-4 to TRBJ2-3, with 7 bases matching TRBD2. V lost 6 bases to trimming and J lost 1 base; unmatched junction nucleotides: 7. The CDR3 sequence is 15 residues long. CDR3 amino acids: CASRRLSGGTDTQYF. Written as DNA, the CDR3 is TGTGCCAGCAGGCGACTGAGCGGGGGCACAGATACGCAGTATTTT.

The chain employs TRBV29-1 and TRBJ2-5, with no clear D. Trimming removed 0 bases from V and 3 bases from J, with 5 bases in between. Germline lookup yields CDR1 SQVTM and CDR2 ANQGSEA. This CDR3 is built from 12 residues. The CDR3 nucleotides are TGCAGCGTTGAAGAACTAAAAGAGACCCAGTACTTC. This encodes CSVEELKETQYF. Variable domain in full (rest from reference TRBV29-1 and TRBJ2-5): SAVISQKPSRDICQRGTSLTIQCQVDSQVTMMFWYRQQPGQSLTLIATANQGSEATYESGFVIDKFPISRPNLTFSTLTVSNMSPEDSSIYLCSVEELKETQYFGPGTRLLVL.

The rearrangement links TRBV2 to TRBJ2-3; no reliable D call. This CDR3 has 14 residues. Per the germline V gene, CDR1 is SNHLY and CDR2 is FYNNEI. The ends were cut back, 9 bases at V and 1 base at J, with 14 bases in the middle. This chain's CDR3 is CASPYWSGTDTQYF. CDR3 nucleotide sequence: TGTGCCAGTCCGTACTGGAGCGGCACAGATACGCAGTATTTT.

This rearrangement joins TRBV29-1 to TRBJ2-1, with a possible D match to TRBD2 (5 bases). This CDR3 contains 13 residues. Germline V gene sequence: CDR1 SQVTM, CDR2 ANQGSEA. The V end was cut by 6 bases, the J end by 2 bases, with 11 bases between. Here the CDR3 reads CSVLYGTYNEQFF. Here the CDR3 DNA reads TGCAGCGTATTATACGGGACCTACAATGAGCAGTTCTTC.

This clonotype was observed a few times. The chain is built from TRBV2 and TRBJ1-2; 12 bases match TRBD1. Per germline, CDR1 SNHLY and CDR2 FYNNEI. The CDR3 is made up of 16 amino acids. V trimming: 8 bases; J trimming: 2 bases; junction bases outside the gene matches: 9. The CDR3 DNA reads TGTGCCAGCGTGCGGGACAGGGGGCCCTCCAACTATGGCTACACCTTC. Its protein product is CASVRDRGPSNYGYTF.

This clonotype was picked up one time. V usage is TRBV7-3 and J usage is TRBJ2-3; D is unresolved. Trimming removed 0 bases from V and 0 bases from J, with 10 bases in between. Germline loops: CDR1 SGHTA, CDR2 FQGTGA. The CDR3 sequence is 16 residues long. CDR3: CASSLTGPASTDTQYF. In DNA, the CDR3 is TGTGCCAGCAGCTTAACCGGGCCGGCTAGCACAGATACGCAGTATTTT.

CDR3 DNA sequence: TGTGCCATCAGCAGGAGAGGACTAGCGGGAGCCCATACGCAGTATTTT. It specifies CAISRRGLAGAHTQYF. The chain has TRBV10-3 and TRBJ2-3; 13 bases are a match to TRBD2. The CDR3 has 16 residues. Trimming took 6 bases from V and 7 from J; bases not matched to a gene: 10. Germline CDR1 is ENHRY and CDR2 is SYGVKD.

This clonotype showed up just a few times. The chain uses TRBV20-1 and TRBJ2-7, with 9 bases matching TRBD1. Germline V gene data show CDR1 as DFQATT and CDR2 as SNEGSKA (reference sequence). The CDR3 length is 13 residues. The trim removed 3 bases at V and 4 bases at J, leaving 4 bases unmatched. The CDR3 protein is CSARGQGEYEQYF. Written as DNA, the CDR3 is TGCAGTGCTAGGGGACAGGGAGAGTACGAGCAGTACTTC.

The chain employs TRBV7-8 and TRBJ2-1; perhaps TRBD2 as D (6 bases). Per the germline V gene, CDR1 is SGHVS and CDR2 is FQNEAQ. Trimming took off 1 base at V and 10 bases at J, with 20 bases between the two ends. The CDR3 sequence is 16 residues long. CDR3 DNA: TGTGCCAGCAGCTTAGGTGGTGTAGGGGACTTCTACGAGCAGTTCTTC. As protein: CASSLGGVGDFYEQFF.

This chain joins TRBV7-3 and TRBJ1-2; D remains ambiguous. The CDR3 runs 13 residues. V was cut by 0 bases and J by 8 bases, with 10 bases left in between. The V gene's germline CDR1 is SGHTA and CDR2 FQGTGA. CDR3 bases: TGTGCCAGCAGCTTAACCCCTACAGACGGCTACACCTTC. Amino acid sequence: CASSLTPTDGYTF.

The sample holds a few counts of this clonotype. This chain connects TRBV20-1 to TRBJ2-5, with D possibly TRBD2 on 6 matching bases. The CDR3 loop spans 13 amino acids. Germline V gene sequence: CDR1 DFQATT, CDR2 SNEGSKA (reference sequence). Trimming left V 6 bases short and J 2 bases short, with 13 bases between. The CDR3 DNA is TGCAGTGCCCCGGGACTGCCTCAAGAGACCCAGTACTTC. It codes for CSAPGLPQETQYF.

Regarding this clonotype: It may be a read error: a sequence one base away is much more abundant. V is TRBV20-1 and J is TRBJ2-7; 7 nucleotides align to TRBD1. Germline assignment: CDR1 DFQATT and CDR2 SNEGSKA (reference sequence). The CDR3 spans 15 residues. Trimming removed 6 bases from V and 7 bases from J; junction bases left unmatched: 18. The CDR3 loop is CSALQGPTYYNEQYF. CDR3 bases: TGCAGTGCGTTACAGGGGCCCACCTATTACAATGAGCAGTACTTC.

As concerns this clonotype: A read error may produce the germline difference seen at one junction end. The chain links TRBV20-1 to TRBJ2-5; D possibly matches TRBD1 or TRBD2 (5 bases each). The CDR3 consists of 16 residues. The germline CDR1 and CDR2 sequences are DFQATT and SNEGSKA (reference sequence). This CDR3 is CSARGPEWGYQGTQYF. Here the CDR3 DNA reads TGCAGTGCTAGAGGCCCGGAGTGGGGGTACCAAGGGACCCAGTACTTC.

This clonotype was observed a few times. The chain joins TRBV29-1 to TRBJ2-6; maybe TRBD2 (5 bases). Trimming pared 3 bases from V and 0 bases from J, leaving 9 bases between. Germline V gene data show CDR1 as SQVTM and CDR2 as ANQGSEA. This CDR3 is 15 amino acids long. The CDR3 DNA reads TGCAGCGTTGAGGATGCGGGCTCTGGGGCCAACGTCCTGACTTTC. It specifies CSVEDAGSGANVLTF.

The genes are TRBV7-8 and TRBJ2-7; 7 bases fit TRBD1. The CDR3 contains 15 residues. Germline CDR1 is SGHVS and CDR2 is FQNEAQ. Unmatched junction bases numbered 8, after V lost 4 bases and J lost 2 bases. For the CDR3, the DNA is TGTGCCAGCAGCTACGGCCGGACAGGTGCCTACGAGCAGTACTTC. Residues: CASSYGRTGAYEQYF.

This clonotype came up a few times. This chain uses TRBV10-3 with TRBJ2-3; D gene unclear. The V end lost 2 bases, the J end lost 5 bases, and 11 bases lay between the germline ends. Germline V gene lookup returns CDR1 ENHRY and CDR2 SYGVKD. The CDR3 has 14 residues. CDR3 loop: CAISETPGEDTQYF. The CDR3 DNA reads as TGTGCCATCAGTGAGACCCCCGGTGAAGATACGCAGTATTTT.

The chain uses TRBV10-2 and TRBJ1-4, with TRBD1 as a possible D gene (5 bases). The CDR3 consists of 12 residues. CDR1 and CDR2 (germline): WSHSY, SAAADI. Trimming removed 4 bases from V and 13 bases from J, with 13 bases in between. CDR3 bases: TGCGCCAGCAGTGTTGGGGAGGGACCACTGTTTTTT. Its protein is CASSVGEGPLFF.

The chain carries TRBV12-3 or TRBV12-4 and TRBJ2-5, with D possibly matching TRBD2 (5 bases). The V end was cut by 8 bases, the J end by 5 bases, with 18 bases between. This CDR3 is 14 amino acids long. This chain's CDR3 is CASGLRVRSETQYF. CDR3 bases: TGTGCCAGCGGCTTGAGGGTACGATCGGAGACCCAGTACTTC.

The sample holds a few counts of this clonotype. The chain combines TRBV25-1 with TRBJ1-1; D gene ambiguous. The CDR3 contains 14 residues. V lost 2 bases to trimming and J lost 1 base, with 8 bases between them. Germline V gene lookup returns CDR1 MGHDK and CDR2 SYGVNS. As DNA, the CDR3 is TGTGCCAGCAGTGAAGGTGGCCGGAACACTGAAGCTTTCTTT. This gives the protein CASSEGGRNTEAFF.

The rearrangement links TRBV28 to TRBJ1-2; 9 nucleotides align to TRBD1. The CDR3 is 13 amino acids. The V gene's germline CDR1 is MDHEN and CDR2 SYDVKM. V gave up 6 bases and J gave up 7 bases; unmatched junction bases: 6. The CDR3 is CASSSGTGSGYTF. CDR3 DNA: TGTGCCAGCAGCTCCGGGACAGGGTCTGGCTACACCTTC.

In its sample, this clonotype was seen many times. The CDR3 region is CATSRLGRGQAAYNEQFF. In DNA form, the CDR3 reads TGTGCCACCAGCAGGTTGGGCAGGGGGCAGGCCGCCTACAATGAGCAGTTCTTC. J is TRBJ2-1 and V is TRBV15; 8 bases line up with TRBD1. Trimming at V came to 3 bases and at J to 2 bases, leaving 12 bases not matched to a gene. Per the germline V gene, CDR1 is LNHNV and CDR2 is YYDKDF (reference sequence). This CDR3 contains 18 residues.

This clonotype has a handful of counts. The genes are TRBV3-1 and TRBJ2-3, with D unclear. The V end lost 0 bases, the J end lost 5 bases, and 9 bases lay between the germline ends. The CDR3 length is 14 residues. CDR1 is LGHDT and CDR2 is YNNKEL in the germline V gene (reference sequence). This CDR3 is CASSQEATEDTQYF. The CDR3 DNA reads TGTGCCAGCAGCCAAGAGGCTACCGAAGATACGCAGTATTTT.

This clonotype has more than one count but fewer than ten. The J gene is TRBJ2-4, the V gene TRBV12-3 or TRBV12-4; 7 positions agree with TRBD2. The CDR3 is made up of 12 amino acids. With 4 bases clipped from V and 13 bases from J, the junction kept 7 bases outside the gene matches. The CDR3 loop is CASSSGLGQQYF. The CDR3 nucleotides are TGTGCCAGCAGTTCCGGACTAGGCCAGCAGTACTTC.

This clonotype was observed a handful of times. The chain is built from TRBV12-3 or TRBV12-4 and TRBJ2-1, with 7 positions matching TRBD2. This CDR3 is built from 13 residues. V was clipped by 9 bases and J by 10 bases; unmatched bases: 12. This chain's CDR3 is CASSLRAGVEQFF. Here the CDR3 DNA reads TGTGCCAGTTCTCTAAGGGCGGGAGTAGAGCAGTTCTTC.

V and J are TRBV6-1 and TRBJ2-7; 7 bases fit TRBD2. This CDR3 spans 13 amino acids. The ends lost 6 bases at V and 5 bases at J; junction bases unmatched: 7. Germline V lookup: CDR1 MNHNS, CDR2 SASEGT. The CDR3 coding sequence is TGTGCCAGCAGAGAGAGCGGGATAAACGAGCAGTACTTC. Encoded protein: CASRESGINEQYF.

The DNA of the CDR3 is TGCGCCAGCAGCTTGGAAGCAGAGAACACTGAAGCTTTCTTT. Protein product: CASSLEAENTEAFF. The rearrangement joins TRBV5-1 to TRBJ1-1; D unresolved. Per germline, CDR1 SGHRS and CDR2 YFSETQ. The CDR3 spans 14 residues. Trimming took 0 bases from V and 1 from J, leaving 7 bases between them.

The rearrangement uses TRBV20-1 and TRBJ1-6, with D hard to call. V lost 0 bases, J lost 8 bases, and 5 bases lay in between. Germline V CDR1 and CDR2: DFQATT, SNEGSKA (reference sequence). There are 12 residues in the CDR3. The CDR3 spells CSAREKYSPLHF. The CDR3 DNA is TGCAGTGCTAGAGAAAAGTATTCACCCCTCCACTTT.

This clonotype was observed a handful of times. At one of its ends the junction is not consistent with the germline gene, which may arise from a read error. The rearrangement joins TRBV9 to TRBJ2-3; 11 bases line up with TRBD2. This CDR3 contains 20 residues. Germline CDR1 is SGDLS and CDR2 is YYNGEE. The CDR3 region is CASSVGGTSGTIPSTDAQYF. CDR3 DNA sequence: TGTGCCAGCAGCGTAGGAGGGACTAGCGGTACCATCCCCAGCACAGATGCGCAGTATTTT.

The V gene is TRBV4-3, the J gene TRBJ1-2; no firm D call. The CDR3 totals 14 residues. Germline CDR1 is LGHNA and CDR2 is YSLEER. Between the trimmed V and J ends, which lost 4 bases and 5 bases, there was a span of 14 bases. CDR3 in DNA: TGCGCCAGCAGCCTCGCCCTGGACCAGTATGGCTACACCTTC. This translates into CASSLALDQYGYTF.